The entry below describes one T cell receptor beta chain. Its antigen is not known. This CDR3 is built from 18 residues. CDR1 SGHVS and CDR2 FNYEAQ come from the germline V gene. Germline trimming cut 4 bases from V and 4 bases from J; bases unmatched to any gene: 12. The method was immunoSEQ multiplex PCR; TCRdb's version includes in-frame clones alone and lacks a portion of them. The repertoire holds several thousand clones, with around 69% as singletons. The data were taken from a study of CD8 T cell repertoires and HIV-1 epitope variants. Study at large: Controls included no peptide, Ebola AY9 epitope, and a CMV, EBV, flu pool.

Material: cultured CD8+ T cells derived from PBMCs. V and J are TRBV7-6 and TRBJ2-5; 13 bases align to TRBD2. The sequence was obtained from a male donor with HIV. The CDR3: CASSYLPGGLAGSETQYF. CDR3 DNA sequence: TGTGCCAGCAGCTACTTACCGGGGGGACTAGCGGGGTCAGAGACCCAGTACTTC. Complete variable domain (other parts from reference TRBV7-6 and TRBJ2-5): GAGVSQSPRYKVTKRGQDVALRCDPISGHVSLYWYRQALGQGPEFLTYFNYEAQQDKSGLPNDRFSAERPEGSISTLTIQRTEQRDSAMYRCASSYLPGGLAGSETQYFGPGTRLLVL.